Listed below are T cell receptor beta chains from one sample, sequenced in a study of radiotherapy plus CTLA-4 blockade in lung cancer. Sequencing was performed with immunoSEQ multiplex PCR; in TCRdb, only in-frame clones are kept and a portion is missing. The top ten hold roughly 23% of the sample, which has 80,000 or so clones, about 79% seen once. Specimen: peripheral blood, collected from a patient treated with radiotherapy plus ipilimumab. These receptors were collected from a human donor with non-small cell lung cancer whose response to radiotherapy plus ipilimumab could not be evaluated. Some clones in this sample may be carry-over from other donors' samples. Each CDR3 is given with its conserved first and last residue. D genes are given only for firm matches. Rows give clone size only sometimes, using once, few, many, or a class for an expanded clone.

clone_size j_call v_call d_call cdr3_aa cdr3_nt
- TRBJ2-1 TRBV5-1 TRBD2 CASSLLAGSYNEQFF TGCGCCAGCAGCCTACTAGCGGGCTCCTACAATGAGCAGTTCTTC
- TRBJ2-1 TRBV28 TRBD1 CASSLWGTGVHNEQFF TGTGCCAGCAGTTTATGGGGGACAGGAGTCCACAATGAGCAGTTCTTC
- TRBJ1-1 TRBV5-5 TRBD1 CASGTGVNTEAFF TGTGCCAGCGGGACAGGGGTGAACACTGAAGCTTTCTTT
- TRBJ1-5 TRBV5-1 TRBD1 CASRGQPNQPQHF TGCGCCAGCAGGGGACAGCCCAATCAGCCCCAGCATTTT
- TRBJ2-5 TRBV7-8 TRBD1 CASSVDRGQETQYF TGTGCCAGCAGCGTCGACAGGGGCCAAGAGACCCAGTACTTC
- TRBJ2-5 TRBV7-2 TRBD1 CASSRGTGQETQYF TGTGCCAGCAGCCGCGGGACAGGCCAAGAGACCCAGTACTTC
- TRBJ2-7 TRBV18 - CASSTWDTYEQYF TGTGCCAGCTCCACGTGGGACACCTACGAGCAGTACTTC
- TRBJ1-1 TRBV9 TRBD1 CASSTTLTGTGLDAFF TGTGCCAGCAGCACCACGCTAACCGGGACAGGGCTAGATGCTTTCTTT
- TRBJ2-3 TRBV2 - CASRKDSPTDTQYF TGTGCCAGCAGGAAGGACTCTCCCACAGATACGCAGTATTTT
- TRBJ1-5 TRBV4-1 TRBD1 CASSPDPGGAGQPQHF TGCGCCAGCAGCCCCGACCCAGGGGGCGCGGGTCAGCCCCAGCATTTT
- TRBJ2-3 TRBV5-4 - CASSLVGGRTDTQYF TGTGCCAGCAGCTTGGTTGGGGGCCGCACAGATACGCAGTATTTT
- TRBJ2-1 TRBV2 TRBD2 CASSEAGGGYNEQFF TGTGCCAGCAGTGAAGCAGGCGGGGGGTACAATGAGCAGTTCTTC
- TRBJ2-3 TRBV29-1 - CSSGTDSTDTQYF TGCAGCTCAGGGACTGACTCCACAGATACGCAGTATTTT
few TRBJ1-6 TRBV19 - CASSIASGTSLLLHF TGTGCCAGTAGTATAGCTAGCGGGACATCACTTCTCCTCCACTTT
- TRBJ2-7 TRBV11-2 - CASSFDPVSSGIGEQYF TGTGCCAGCAGCTTCGACCCTGTGTCAAGCGGCATAGGCGAGCAGTACTTC
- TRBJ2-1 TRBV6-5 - CASRVQGPSYNEQFF TGTGCCAGCAGGGTACAGGGCCCTTCCTACAATGAGCAGTTCTTC
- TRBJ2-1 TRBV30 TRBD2 CAWGGRGANDYNEQFF TGTGCCTGGGGTGGGAGGGGCGCGAACGATTACAATGAGCAGTTCTTC
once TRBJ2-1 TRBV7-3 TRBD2 CASSYQGLAVPNNEQFF TGTGCCAGCAGCTATCAGGGACTAGCGGTCCCGAACAATGAGCAGTTCTTC
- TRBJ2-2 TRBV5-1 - CASSFQGSNTGELFF TGCGCCAGCAGCTTTCAGGGGTCCAACACCGGGGAGCTGTTTTTT
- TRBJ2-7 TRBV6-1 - CASSGRRDEQYF TGTGCCAGCAGTGGCAGGCGGGACGAGCAGTACTTC
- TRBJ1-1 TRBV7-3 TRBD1 CASSQDRESEAFF TGTGCCAGCAGCCAGGACAGGGAGTCTGAAGCTTTCTTT
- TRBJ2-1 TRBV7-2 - CASSQISGPYNEQFF TGTGCCAGCAGCCAGATCTCAGGCCCCTACAATGAGCAGTTCTTC
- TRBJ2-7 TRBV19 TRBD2 CASSRGLSYEQYF TGTGCCAGTAGTAGGGGACTATCCTACGAGCAGTACTTC